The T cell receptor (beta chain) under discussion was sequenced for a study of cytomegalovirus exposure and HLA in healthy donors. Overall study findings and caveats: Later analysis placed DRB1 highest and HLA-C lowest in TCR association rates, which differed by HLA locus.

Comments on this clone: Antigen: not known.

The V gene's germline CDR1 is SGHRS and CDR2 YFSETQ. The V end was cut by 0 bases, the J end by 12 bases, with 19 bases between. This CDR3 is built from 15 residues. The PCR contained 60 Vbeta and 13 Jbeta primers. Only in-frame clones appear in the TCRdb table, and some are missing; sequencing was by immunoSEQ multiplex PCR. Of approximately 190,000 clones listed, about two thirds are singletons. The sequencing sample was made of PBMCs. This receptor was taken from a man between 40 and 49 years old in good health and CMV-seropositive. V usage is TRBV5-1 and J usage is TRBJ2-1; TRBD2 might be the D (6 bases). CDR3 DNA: TGCGCCAGCAGCTTGGGGGCGACCCTGGAGGAGGGGCAGTTCTTC. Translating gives CASSLGATLEEGQFF.